These T cell receptor beta chains were read from a single sample in a study of regulatory T cells in long-lasting Graves disease. TCRdb itself ran the multiplex PCR reads through MiXCR, one entry per CDR3 protein. The repertoire has a few hundred thousand distinct CDR3 sequences, 20% to 30% of them found once; the top ten carry approximately 28%. Here the sequenced sample was peripheral blood mononuclear cells (PBMCs), taken when the disease was refractory, from a patient treated with antithyroid drugs. Receptor source: a female donor with Graves disease. CDR3s include the opening cysteine and the closing phenylalanine or tryptophan. D genes are given only for firm matches. Rows give clone size only sometimes, using once, few, many, or a class for an expanded clone.

>many|15|TRBD1|TRBJ1-2|TRBV28
TGTGCCAGCAGTTTATGGACAGGGGGCTCTATGGGCTACACCTTC
CASSLWTGGSMGYTF
>NA|15|NA|TRBJ1-1|TRBV30
TGTGCCTGGAGTTCGTGGGGCGGGGCGACTTCGGAAGCTTTCTTT
CAWSSWGGATSEAFF
>many|13|NA|TRBJ2-7|TRBV7-2
TGTGCCAGCAGCCTCAGGCCCTACTACGAGCAGTACTTC
CASSLRPYYEQYF
>many|17|TRBD1|TRBJ1-4|TRBV11-2
TGTGCCAGCAGCCCGGGACAGGGCTCGGCCACTAATGAAAAACTGTTTTTT
CASSPGQGSATNEKLFF
>NA|20|TRBD2|TRBJ2-7|TRBV19
TGTGCCAGTAGCCCTATCCAACCGGGACTAGCGGCCAACGGGGCCTACGAGCAGTACTTC
CASSPIQPGLAANGAYEQYF
>few|12|NA|TRBJ1-1|TRBV5-5
TGTGCCAGCAGGCTTCAGTACACTGAAGCTTTCTTT
CASRLQYTEAFF
>many|15|NA|TRBJ1-4|TRBV30
TGTGCCTGGAGTTACAAACAGGACCATAATGAAAAACTGTTTTTT
CAWSYKQDHNEKLFF
>NA|16|NA|TRBJ2-1|TRBV5-1
TGCGCCAGCAGCCCTACCGGGACGAACCTAAGGAATGAGCAGTTCTTC
CASSPTGTNLRNEQFF
>many|13|NA|TRBJ1-1|TRBV5-5
TGTGCCAGCAGCTTGGACTGGACAATGGAAGCTTTCTTT
CASSLDWTMEAFF
>many|13|NA|TRBJ1-1|TRBV28
TGTGCCAGCAGAGCAGGGGTCGGGGCTGAAGCTTTCTTT
CASRAGVGAEAFF
>many|14|NA|TRBJ1-3|TRBV28
TGTGCCAGCAGTTTATACAGCTCTGGAAACACCATATATTTT
CASSLYSSGNTIYF
>many|15|NA|TRBJ1-2|TRBV6-1
TGTGCCAGCAGTGAAGGGGGAAGAACTACCTATGGCTACACCTTC
CASSEGGRTTYGYTF
>once|14|NA|TRBJ1-5|TRBV27
TGTGCCAGCAGTTTACAGGCGGGTGTCCGGCCCCAGCATTTT
CASSLQAGVRPQHF
>NA|14|NA|TRBJ2-7|TRBV5-1
TGCGCCAGCAGCTTGGACAAGGACTACTACGAGCAGTACTTC
CASSLDKDYYEQYF
>many|12|NA|TRBJ1-2|TRBV29-1
TGCAGCGTCATACAGGGCAACTATGGCTACACCTTC
CSVIQGNYGYTF
>NA|13|NA|TRBJ2-5|TRBV20-1
TGCAGTGCTAGAAGGGCCGGACAAGAGACCCAGTACTTC
CSARRAGQETQYF
>NA|14|NA|TRBJ1-6|TRBV9
TGTGCCAGCAGCGTATCAGGCCCTAATTCACCCCTCCACTTT
CASSVSGPNSPLHF
>many|15|TRBD2|TRBJ2-5|TRBV28
TGTGCCGCCTCCGGGACTACCCTTTCTTTGGAGACCCAGTACTTC
CAASGTTLSLETQYF
>NA|12|NA|TRBJ1-1|TRBV7-2
TGTGCCAGCAGCAGCAGTGGTTCTGAAGCTTTCTTT
CASSSSGSEAFF